Given below is one T cell receptor beta chain in context. This specimen belongs to a study of siplizumab effects on memory and regulatory T cells. TCRdb's copy holds only in-frame clones and misses some; the assay was immunoSEQ multiplex PCR. The sample lists some 96,000 clones, about 94% seen once, with less than 1.5% in the top ten. The CDR3 loop spans 13 amino acids. Germline values: CDR1 MDHEN, CDR2 SYDVKM. V was shortened by 6 bases and J by 0 bases, with 8 bases between the two germline ends. The clonotype originates from a human donor in good health. The chain employs TRBV28 and TRBJ1-1; D is unclear. The sequenced sample was non-Treg CD4+ T cells sorted from blood. This chain's CDR3 is CASRPAMNTEAFF. The CDR3 DNA follows: TGTGCCAGCAGGCCTGCCATGAACACTGAAGCTTTCTTT.